What follows are 5 T cell receptor beta chains derived from one specimen sequenced in a study of T-cell reconstitution after alpha-beta-depleted transplantation in children. The TCRbeta library was prepared with unique molecular identifiers. MiXCR was run by TCRdb on the PCR reads, yielding one entry per CDR3 protein. This sample carries roughly 610,000 distinct CDR3 sequences, about 11% of them seen once, and the ten largest clones take about 4.2%. The sequencing used PBMCs from the stem cell graft donor, collected from the stem cell graft. These receptors all stem from a human donor who donated a stem cell graft to a child with acute myeloid leukemia.

This clonotype was found many times. This chain links TRBV9 with TRBJ1-6, with D perhaps TRBD1 (6 bases). Trimming cost V 4 bases and J 10 bases, with 12 bases left between them. Germline V lookup: CDR1 SGDLS, CDR2 YYNGEE. The CDR3 extends over 13 amino acids. The CDR3 DNA reads TGTGCCAGCAGCATGCAGGGGACCTCACCCCTCCACTTT. It is translated as CASSMQGTSPLHF.

This clonotype occurred many times. V gene TRBV7-9 combines with J gene TRBJ2-1; TRBD2 aligns across 9 bases. After removal of 3 bases from V and 6 bases from J, the junction contained 6 bases not matched to a gene. The CDR3 totals 15 residues. The V gene's germline CDR1 is SEHNR and CDR2 FQNEAQ (reference sequence). The CDR3 DNA follows: TGTGCCAGCAGCTTCATCAGGACTAGCGCCAATGAGCAGTTCTTC. It specifies CASSFIRTSANEQFF.

In its sample, this clonotype was seen many times. The chain employs TRBV7-2 and TRBJ2-3; D is perhaps TRBD1 (6 bases). The germline V and J ends were trimmed by 5 bases and 1 base, with 13 bases remaining between them. Germline CDR1 and CDR2: SGHTA and FQGNSA. The CDR3 is made up of 15 amino acids. CDR3 sequence: CASSLIYRGTDTQYF. The CDR3 coding sequence is TGTGCCAGCAGCCTAATCTACAGGGGCACAGATACGCAGTATTTT.

This clonotype was counted between two and nine times. The genes are TRBV2 and TRBJ2-7; D call uncertain. This CDR3 is built from 12 residues. Germline V lookup: CDR1 SNHLY, CDR2 FYNNEI. Trimming removed 6 bases at V and 5 bases at J, with 11 bases between. CDR3: CASREYEDEQYF. The DNA for the CDR3 is TGTGCCAGCAGGGAGTACGAGGACGAGCAGTACTTC.

This clonotype was observed a handful of times. This chain joins TRBV19 and TRBJ2-1; 11 bases match TRBD2. Unmatched junction bases numbered 4, after V lost 3 bases and J lost 6 bases. This CDR3 has 15 amino acids. From germline, CDR1 is LNHDA and CDR2 SQIVND (reference sequence). CDR3 sequence (DNA): TGTGCCAGTAGTATTTTTCTAGCGGGAGGCAATGAGCAGTTCTTC. This encodes CASSIFLAGGNEQFF.